A single sample gave rise to the 27 T cell receptor beta chains below, sequenced in a study of regulatory T cells in long-lasting Graves disease. Construction of TCR beta libraries relied on iRepertoire HTBI primers and on Arm-PCR targeting CDR3 regions. TCRdb reprocessed the multiplex PCR reads with MiXCR, giving one entry per CDR3 protein. There are roughly 400,000 distinct CDR3 sequences in the sample; under 25% occur only once, and about 20% lies in the top ten. The time point was: persistent/refractory GD, antithyroid drugs over 5 years with positive TRAb. RNA isolated from PBMCs was used to make the TCR library. Specimen: peripheral blood mononuclear cells (PBMCs), collected when the disease was refractory, from a patient treated with antithyroid drugs. The receptors were gathered from a female donor with Graves disease.

The table lists this clonotype with a few counts. The chain uses TRBV20-1 and TRBJ1-6; D gene ambiguous. Germline V gene sequence: CDR1 DFQATT, CDR2 SNEGSKA (reference sequence). The CDR3 is made up of 17 amino acids. V lost 0 bases and J 4 bases, leaving 16 bases between the germline ends. The CDR3 region is CSARELGRVIYNSPLHF. CDR3 bases: TGCAGTGCTAGAGAACTCGGGAGGGTCATTTATAATTCACCCCTCCACTTT.

At least ten counts were recorded for this clonotype. The rearrangement uses TRBV7-2 and TRBJ2-5; D gene unclear. CDR1 and CDR2 from the germline V gene are SGHTA and FQGNSA. The CDR3 is 12 amino acids. V was cut by 5 bases and J by 5 bases, with 9 bases left in between. This CDR3 reads CASSDPRETQYF. CDR3 sequence (DNA): TGTGCCAGCAGCGACCCGCGGGAGACCCAGTACTTC.

This clonotype was observed many times. This chain joins TRBV6-2 or TRBV6-3 and TRBJ1-1; 7 nucleotides line up with TRBD1. The V segment lost 4 bases and the J segment 0 bases; nucleotides outside the gene matches: 5. In germline, CDR1 is MNHEY, CDR2 SVGEGT. The CDR3 covers 15 residues. DNA for the CDR3: TGTGCCAGCAGTTCCTTTCAGGGGGTGAACACTGAAGCTTTCTTT. It translates to CASSSFQGVNTEAFF.

This clonotype occurred once. J is TRBJ1-1 and V is TRBV29-1; 9 nucleotides align to TRBD1. Unmatched junction bases numbered 15, after V lost 4 bases and J lost 6 bases. Germline CDR1 is SQVTM and CDR2 is ANQGSEA. CDR3 length equals 16 residues. The CDR3 DNA reads TGCAGCGTTGCTCCCGGGACAGGGAATTGGGGCGCTGAAGCTTTCTTT. It codes for CSVAPGTGNWGAEAFF.

The gene calls are TRBV15 and TRBJ1-2; 8 nucleotides align to TRBD1. This CDR3 contains 13 residues. V shed 5 bases, J shed 2 bases, and the junction held 1 base outside the gene matches. Germline values: CDR1 LNHNV, CDR2 YYDKDF (reference sequence). CDR3 DNA: TGTGCCACCAGCCGGGACAGGAACTATGGCTACACCTTC. Protein product: CATSRDRNYGYTF.

Comments on this clonotype: A much larger clone differs by one base, so this may be a read error. V and J are TRBV6-9 and TRBJ1-4, with D unclear. This CDR3 has 15 residues. The germline gives CDR1 MNHGY, CDR2 SVAAGI. Trimming left V 3 bases short and J 3 bases short, with 11 bases between. The CDR3 bases are TGTGCCAGCAGTTACTTAGTTGCAGCTAATGAAAAACTGTTTTTT. It yields the protein CASSYLVAANEKLFF.

The V call is TRBV20-1, the J call TRBJ2-5, with a weak D call TRBD2 (6 bases). Trimming took 6 bases from V and 4 from J, leaving 18 bases between them. The CDR3 is 14 residues long. Germline CDR1 is DFQATT and CDR2 is SNEGSKA (reference sequence). CDR3 nucleotide sequence: TGCAGTGCCACCCTAGCGAGAGGGAGAGAGACCCAGTACTTC. It specifies CSATLARGRETQYF.

The rearrangement links TRBV20-1 to TRBJ2-7, with D possibly being TRBD1 (6 bases). CDR1 is DFQATT, CDR2 SNEGSKA, per germline (reference sequence). V lost 3 bases, J lost 4 bases, and 16 bases lay in between. The CDR3 is 14 amino acids. Here the CDR3 DNA reads TGCAGTGCTAGCCCGGCTAGGCAGGGGTACGAGCAGTACTTC. Its protein product is CSASPARQGYEQYF.

Many counts were recorded for this clonotype. The chain recombines TRBV28 with TRBJ2-7, with 8 nucleotides matching TRBD2. The CDR3 is 16 residues long. After removal of 5 bases from V and 3 bases from J, the junction contained 12 bases not matched to a gene. Germline values: CDR1 MDHEN, CDR2 SYDVKM. The chain's CDR3 is CASSTSGTSSVYEQYF. CDR3 bases: TGTGCCAGCAGTACCTCCGGGACTAGTTCGGTCTACGAGCAGTACTTC.

V is TRBV5-1 and J is TRBJ2-5; 9 nucleotides align to TRBD2. Unmatched junction bases numbered 15, after V lost 5 bases and J lost 7 bases. CDR1 is SGHRS, CDR2 YFSETQ, per germline. CDR3 length: 16 residues. This CDR3 reads CASSLRGGVERGTQYF. The CDR3 region has the DNA TGCGCCAGCAGTTTGCGGGGGGGTGTAGAGCGAGGGACCCAGTACTTC.

V and J are TRBV12-3 or TRBV12-4 and TRBJ2-2; D is ambiguous. The V end lost 10 bases, the J end lost 0 bases, and 15 bases lay between the germline ends. This CDR3 is 15 amino acids long. CDR3 nucleotides: TGTGCCACCATCGCCCCTCACCCGAACACCGGGGAGCTGTTTTTT. Amino acid sequence: CATIAPHPNTGELFF.

This clonotype appeared a few times. This chain links TRBV7-2 with TRBJ2-2; D remains ambiguous. Deletions cut 1 base from V and 4 bases from J, with 10 bases between. The CDR3 is 15 residues long. The germline CDR1 and CDR2 sequences are SGHTA and FQGNSA. The CDR3 here is CASSLERHLTGELFF. The CDR3 coding sequence is TGTGCCAGCAGCTTAGAAAGACACCTCACCGGGGAGCTGTTTTTT.

In this sample, this clonotype turned up a few times. The chain has TRBV6-1 and TRBJ2-1, with 10 bases identical to TRBD2. Germline loops: CDR1 MNHNS, CDR2 SASEGT. This CDR3 contains 19 residues. V trimming: 8 bases; J trimming: 3 bases; junction bases outside the gene matches: 19. The CDR3 sequence: CASRLRTSGPTGGYNEQFF. Written as DNA, the CDR3 is TGTGCCAGCCGCCTCAGGACTAGCGGTCCCACGGGGGGCTACAATGAGCAGTTCTTC.

This clonotype was seen a few times. The V and J genes are TRBV5-1 and TRBJ2-1; maybe TRBD1 (6 bases). The CDR3 extends over 12 amino acids. V dropped 4 bases and J dropped 9 bases, with 11 bases sitting between them. The V gene's germline CDR1 is SGHRS and CDR2 YFSETQ. CDR3 DNA: TGCGCCAGCAGCACACAGGGATTTGAGCAGTTCTTC. It is translated as CASSTQGFEQFF.

This clonotype has a handful of counts. The V gene is TRBV12-5, the J gene TRBJ1-5; D gene uncertain. Germline V CDR1 and CDR2: LGHNT, FRNRAP. V was clipped by 6 bases and J by 0 bases, with 9 bases between them. The CDR3 is 14 amino acids. This CDR3 reads CASGPPYSNQPQHF. CDR3 DNA sequence: TGTGCTAGTGGCCCCCCATATAGCAATCAGCCCCAGCATTTT.

This clonotype has a handful of counts. The V and J genes are TRBV7-2 and TRBJ2-2; a possible D gene is TRBD1 (6 bases). Germline CDR1 is SGHTA and CDR2 is FQGNSA. The CDR3 is 13 residues long. The V end was cut by 6 bases, the J end by 5 bases, with 10 bases between. The CDR3 DNA reads TGTGCCAGCAGTAATACAGGGACCGGGGAGCTGTTTTTT. The encoded protein is CASSNTGTGELFF.

This clonotype was recorded many times. The V gene is TRBV2, the J gene TRBJ2-5; D might be TRBD1 or TRBD2, each matching 5 bases. The CDR3 length is 16 residues. V lost 2 bases, J lost 5 bases, and 18 bases lay in between. Germline lookup yields CDR1 SNHLY and CDR2 FYNNEI. CDR3 in DNA: TGTGCCAGCAGTGAATCCGGTCGACAGACGGGGGAGACCCAGTACTTC. This sequence encodes CASSESGRQTGETQYF.

The V and J genes are TRBV5-6 and TRBJ2-7; 10 nucleotides align to TRBD1. Germline values: CDR1 SGHDT, CDR2 YYEEEE. CDR3 size: 14 residues. V was pared by 4 bases and J by 5 bases, with 6 bases of the junction left unmatched. Here the CDR3 DNA reads TGTGCCAGCAGCCTGGGGGGACAGGGGAACGAGCAGTACTTC. This codes for CASSLGGQGNEQYF. The complete variable domain, with remaining parts taken from reference TRBV5-6 and TRBJ2-7, reads DAGVTQSPTHLIKTRGQQVTLRCSPKSGHDTVSWYQQALGQGPQFIFQYYEEEERQRGNFPDRFSGHQFPNYSSELNVNALLLGDSALYLCASSLGGQGNEQYFGPGTRLTVT.

About this clonotype itself: At one boundary the junction diverges from the germline segment, which might be a read error. The chain links TRBV28 to TRBJ1-6; maybe TRBD1 (5 bases). CDR1 and CDR2 from the germline V gene are MDHEN and SYDVKM. The CDR3 covers 13 residues. The CDR3 nucleotides are TGTGCCAGCAGTTGGGCAGGGAGTACCATCTGGGGCTTT. As protein: CASSWAGSTIWGF.

This sequence joins TRBV7-9 and TRBJ2-7; TRBD2 agrees at 9 bases. In germline, CDR1 is SEHNR, CDR2 FQNEAQ (reference sequence). Trimming at V came to 5 bases and at J to 2 bases, leaving 4 bases not matched to a gene. This CDR3 is 14 amino acids long. CDR3 sequence: CASSTPSGTYEQYF. CDR3 coding DNA: TGTGCCAGCAGCACACCTAGCGGGACCTACGAGCAGTACTTC.

The V gene is TRBV19, the J gene TRBJ2-5, with no clear D. Trimming pared 6 bases from V and 5 bases from J, leaving 13 bases between. Germline CDR1 reads LNHDA; CDR2 reads SQIVND (reference sequence). CDR3 length: 13 amino acids. CDR3 nucleotides: TGTGCCAGTAGGGCCGCGGCGACGGAGACCCAGTACTTC. Its translation is CASRAAATETQYF.

This clonotype appeared once. The rearrangement links TRBV29-1 to TRBJ2-6; 9 nucleotides align to TRBD1. The CDR3 runs to 17 residues. With 0 bases clipped from V and 2 bases from J, the junction kept 5 bases outside the gene matches. Germline V gene data show CDR1 as SQVTM and CDR2 as ANQGSEA. CDR3 amino acids: CSVEDWDRVPGANVLTF. The DNA of the CDR3 is TGCAGCGTTGAAGATTGGGACAGGGTACCTGGGGCCAACGTCCTGACTTTC.

This rearrangement joins TRBV27 to TRBJ1-5, with D hard to call. V was cut by 11 bases and J by 6 bases, with 14 bases left in between. Germline V lookup: CDR1 MNHEY, CDR2 SMNVEV (reference sequence). This CDR3 is built from 12 residues. The CDR3 is CACRAWGQPQHF. For the CDR3, the DNA is TGTGCCTGCCGGGCCTGGGGTCAGCCCCAGCATTTT.

This clonotype was counted a single time. This chain joins TRBV19 and TRBJ2-2; D call uncertain. The ends were cut back, 5 bases at V and 4 bases at J, with 8 bases in the middle. CDR1 LNHDA and CDR2 SQIVND come from the germline V gene (reference sequence). The CDR3 is made up of 13 amino acids. CDR3 DNA sequence: TGTGCCAGTAGTGGGCGGATCACCGGGGAGCTGTTTTTT. Protein: CASSGRITGELFF.

For this clonotype: A much more abundant neighbour one base away suggests this may be a read error. The CDR3 does not end in the conserved phenylalanine or tryptophan, so this is likely a read error. The chain recombines TRBV28 with TRBJ2-7, with a possible D match to TRBD2 (6 bases). Germline assignment: CDR1 MDHEN and CDR2 SYDVKM. V lost 7 bases to trimming and J lost 7 bases, with 14 bases between them. This CDR3 contains 12 residues. The CDR3 sequence is CASTGVLGEQYL. The CDR3 bases are TGTGCCAGCACGGGGGTACTAGGGGAGCAGTACCTC.

This chain uses TRBV7-3 with TRBJ2-2; D is perhaps TRBD2 (6 bases). The V end lost 6 bases, the J end lost 2 bases, and 10 bases lay between the germline ends. The CDR3 extends over 14 amino acids. Germline V CDR1 and CDR2: SGHTA, FQGTGA. This CDR3 is CASRRDSNTGELFF. The CDR3, as DNA: TGTGCCAGCAGACGGGACTCTAACACCGGGGAGCTGTTTTTT. Full variable domain (outside the CDR3, taken from reference TRBV7-3 and TRBJ2-2): GAGVSQTPSNKVTEKGKYVELRCDPISGHTALYWYRQSLGQGPEFLIYFQGTGAADDSGLPNDRFFAVRPEGSVSTLKIQRTERGDSAVYLCASRRDSNTGELFFGEGSRLTVL.

V and J are TRBV6-1 and TRBJ2-4; 7 bases line up with TRBD1. CDR1 is MNHNS and CDR2 is SASEGT in the germline V gene. Unmatched junction bases numbered 5, after V lost 4 bases and J lost 8 bases. The CDR3 covers 13 residues. In DNA form, the CDR3 reads TGTGCCAGCAGTGCGAGCACAGGGGACATTCAGTACTTC. Its translation is CASSASTGDIQYF.